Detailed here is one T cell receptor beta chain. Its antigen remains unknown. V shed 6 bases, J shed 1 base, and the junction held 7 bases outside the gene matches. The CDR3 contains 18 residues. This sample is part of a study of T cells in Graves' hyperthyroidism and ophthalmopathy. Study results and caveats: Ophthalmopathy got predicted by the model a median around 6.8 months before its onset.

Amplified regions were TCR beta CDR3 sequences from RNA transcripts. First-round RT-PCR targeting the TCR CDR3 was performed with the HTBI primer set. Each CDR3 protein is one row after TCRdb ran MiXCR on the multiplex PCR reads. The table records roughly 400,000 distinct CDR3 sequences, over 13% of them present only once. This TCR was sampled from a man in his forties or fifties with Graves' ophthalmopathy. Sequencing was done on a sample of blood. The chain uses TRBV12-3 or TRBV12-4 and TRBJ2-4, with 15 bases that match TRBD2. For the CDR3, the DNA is TGTGCCAGCAGGATGGGACTAGCGGGAGGTTCGGCCAAAAACATTCAGTACTTC. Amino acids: CASRMGLAGGSAKNIQYF.